This TCR beta chain derives from a study of early T cells in non-severe SARS-CoV-2 infection. With 5 bases clipped from V and 2 bases from J, the junction kept 4 bases outside the gene matches. The CDR3 is 15 residues long. Germline assignment: CDR1 DFQATT and CDR2 SNEGSKA (reference sequence). Each CDR3 protein is one row after TCRdb ran MiXCR on the 5' RACE reads. This table holds around 50,000 distinct CDR3 sequences, 3.5% to 5% found once. The table lists this clonotype with a few counts. This TCR came from an adult who was a healthcare worker with PCR-confirmed SARS-CoV-2 infection or an uninfected control (not recorded which). The V gene is TRBV20-1, the J gene TRBJ2-1; 12 positions match TRBD2. The sequenced material came from whole blood. In DNA form, the CDR3 reads TGCAGTGCTTTCACTAGCGGGGGGACCTACAATGAGCAGTTCTTC. Its translation is CSAFTSGGTYNEQFF.